The entry below gives a single TCR beta chain sequence along with its context. This clonotype showed up just a few times. Its binding antigen is unknown. No much larger clonotype is one base removed from it; base qualities were not supplied. Here V drops 4 bases and J drops 4 bases, and the junction holds 6 bases not matched to any gene. The CDR3 has 14 amino acids, counting the end cysteine and phenylalanine. Only the CDR3 part of the read is kept: 42 bases, read in frame from the first base. These data belong to a study of T cell repertoires in cytomegalovirus infection (dated 2019 in TCRdb). General notes on the study: The peptide stimulations were aimed at well-studied HLA-B-restricted epitopes as well as recently identified HLA-C-restricted CMV epitopes, whose presentation resists viral immunomodulation. Because public TCR beta signatures pointed to carriage of CMV infection together with the matching HLA type, the HLA type of each donor mattered for the analysis.

The treatment or condition tag for this specimen amounts to: in vitro stimulation with specific CMV peptide epitopes to enrich CMV-specific T cells. Paper-wide results and their limitations: The ex vivo response was dominated by HLA-C-restricted CMV-specific TCR beta clonotypes, which also provided the single most frequent clonotype in two of eight donors. Cumulative frequency of public TCR beta family members discriminated carriers of CMV infection plus the relevant HLA type in this cohort and an independent roughly 330-donor cohort.

Data came from an Illumina HiSeq 1500. TCRdb trimmed the raw reads at Q25, called clones with MiXCR and kept productive beta chains. CDR3 protein sequences are deduplicated, and each keeps its most common genes and DNA. The table for this sample lists some 920,000 distinct CDR3 sequences; approximately 31% of them were counted only once. The ten biggest clones cover 13% of the sample. The V and J genes are TRBV12-3 or TRBV12-4 and TRBJ1-1; TRBD1 fits 7 bases in the junction. This receptor was identified in a human donor in good health (CMV status not recorded). Some clones in this sample may be carry-over from other donors' samples. Sample: cultured CD8+ T cells from PBMCs, taken from culture after CMV antigen stimulation. The CDR3 protein: CASSWGSGGTEAFF. The DNA reads as follows: TGTGCCAGCAGTTGGGGTTCAGGGGGCACTGAAGCTTTCTTT.